Listed here is a single TCR beta chain. Its target is unknown. Different DNA sequences within this sample yield the same CDR3. The table came from immunoSEQ multiplex PCR; TCRdb's copy has only in-frame clones and leaves some out. The sample yields under 1,900,000 clones, around 98.5% seen once. This entry is derived from a study of shared clonotypes between healthy human individuals. Findings and limits, study-wide: Naive CD4 clonotypes were shared across a handful of donors at about 5%. Blood was the sole source, and tissue repertoires probably differ. What naive subsets generally showed was a larger estimated richness than memory subsets showed.

Negatively enriched CD4+ T cells were divided by CD45RA into naive and memory. The specimen was naive CD4+ T cells sorted from blood. The subset: CD45RA+ positively selected. This TCR was sampled from a man aged 30-40 years in good health.

The CDR3 loop reads CASSPSGRYEQYF. CDR3 DNA sequence: TGTGCCAGCAGCCCTAGCGGGAGATACGAGCAGTACTTC. The chain combines TRBV9 with TRBJ2-7; TRBD2 matches at 10 bases. The CDR3 is 13 residues long. Germline-derived CDR1 and CDR2 are SGDLS and YYNGEE. J gave up 4 bases and V 4 bases, and 2 bases lay outside the gene matches.